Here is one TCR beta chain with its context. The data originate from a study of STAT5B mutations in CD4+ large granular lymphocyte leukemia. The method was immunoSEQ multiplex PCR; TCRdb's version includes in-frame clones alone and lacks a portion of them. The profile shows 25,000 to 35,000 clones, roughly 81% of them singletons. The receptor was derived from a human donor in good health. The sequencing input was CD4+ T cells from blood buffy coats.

CDR3 nucleotides: TGTGCCAGCAGTTTTAGCCGGAACTCCTACGAGCAGTACTTC. This gives the protein CASSFSRNSYEQYF. The chain employs TRBV27 and TRBJ2-7; no definite D call. The CDR3 runs 14 residues. V dropped 3 bases and J dropped 0 bases, with 9 bases sitting between them. The germline V gene encodes CDR1 MNHEY and CDR2 SMNVEV (reference sequence).